This TCR beta chain was sequenced in a study of Graves' ophthalmopathy and Graves' hyperthyroidism. CDR1 and CDR2 from the germline V gene are MGHRA and YSYEKL. V gave up 4 bases and J gave up 8 bases, with 23 bases separating them. The CDR3 is made up of 16 amino acids. The table lists this clonotype with many counts. What it binds is not known. Exclusion covered patients with other autoimmune diseases or uncontrolled infections (as well as pregnancy or lactation). Amplification from RNA transcripts yielded the TCR beta CDR3 regions. First-round RT-PCR with HTBI primers preceded a second-round multiplex PCR. TCRdb fed the multiplex PCR reads into MiXCR, producing one record per CDR3 protein. The sample lists about 620,000 distinct CDR3 sequences; 22% were seen once. Study results and limitations: Blood also held most thyroid clonotypes expanded above 0.001 frequency.

This chain joins TRBV4-1 and TRBJ1-1; D is possibly TRBD1 (6 bases). This clonotype was sampled from a woman aged 18-29 years with stable Graves' hyperthyroidism. Some clones in this sample may be carry-over from other donors' samples. Material for sequencing was peripheral blood. Written as DNA, the CDR3 is TGCGCCAGCAGCCTCAGTCCGGGCAGTAGGGGGGCGGAAGCTTTCTTT. It translates to CASSLSPGSRGAEAFF.